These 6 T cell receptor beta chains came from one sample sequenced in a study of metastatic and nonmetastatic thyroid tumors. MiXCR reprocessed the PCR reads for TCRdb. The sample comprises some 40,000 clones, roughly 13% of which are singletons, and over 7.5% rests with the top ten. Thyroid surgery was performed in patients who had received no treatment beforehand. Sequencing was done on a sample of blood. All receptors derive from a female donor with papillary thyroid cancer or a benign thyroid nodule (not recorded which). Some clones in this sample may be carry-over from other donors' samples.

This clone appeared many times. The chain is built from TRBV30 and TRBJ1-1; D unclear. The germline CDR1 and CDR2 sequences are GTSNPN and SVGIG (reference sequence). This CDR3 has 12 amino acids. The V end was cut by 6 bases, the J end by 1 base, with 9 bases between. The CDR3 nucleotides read TGTGCCTGCGGGATAGCGAACACTGAAGCTTTCTTT. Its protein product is CACGIANTEAFF.

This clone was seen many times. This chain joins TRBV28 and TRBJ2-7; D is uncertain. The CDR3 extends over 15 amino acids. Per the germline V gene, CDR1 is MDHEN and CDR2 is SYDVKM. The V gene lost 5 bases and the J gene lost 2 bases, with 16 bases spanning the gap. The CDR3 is CASSPPGGATYEQYF. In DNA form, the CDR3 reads TGTGCCAGCAGTCCGCCCGGCGGAGCCACCTACGAGCAGTACTTC.

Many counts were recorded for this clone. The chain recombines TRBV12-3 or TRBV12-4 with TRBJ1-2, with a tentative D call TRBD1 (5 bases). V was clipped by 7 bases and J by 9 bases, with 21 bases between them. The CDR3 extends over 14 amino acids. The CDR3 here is CASNEAGARGSYTF. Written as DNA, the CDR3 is TGTGCCAGCAATGAAGCCGGGGCGAGAGGTAGCTACACCTTC.

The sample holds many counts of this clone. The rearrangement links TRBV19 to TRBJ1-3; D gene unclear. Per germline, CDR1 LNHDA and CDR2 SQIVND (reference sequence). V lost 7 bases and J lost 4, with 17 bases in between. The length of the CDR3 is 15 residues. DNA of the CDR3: TGTGCCAGTAATCTCCAACGGGTTGGCGGAAACACCATATATTTT. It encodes CASNLQRVGGNTIYF.

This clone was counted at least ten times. In DNA, the CDR3 is TGCAGTGCTAGACGCCGGGACTACGAGCAGTACTTC. Its translation: CSARRRDYEQYF. V gene TRBV20-1 combines with J gene TRBJ2-7, with D perhaps TRBD2 (5 bases). Trimming pared 2 bases from V and 3 bases from J, leaving 8 bases between. Germline CDR1 and CDR2: DFQATT and SNEGSKA (reference sequence). The CDR3 totals 12 residues.

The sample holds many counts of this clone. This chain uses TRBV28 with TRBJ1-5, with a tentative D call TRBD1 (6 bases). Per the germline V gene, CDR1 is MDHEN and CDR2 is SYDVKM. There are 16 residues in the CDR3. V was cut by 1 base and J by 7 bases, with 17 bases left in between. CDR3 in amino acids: CASSLYAQGTRQPQHF. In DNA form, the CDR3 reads TGTGCCAGCAGTTTATACGCGCAGGGGACGCGGCAGCCCCAGCATTTT.